These 8 T cell receptor beta chains were all obtained from the same sample, sequenced in a study of regulatory T cells in long-lasting Graves disease. Sequencing libraries for TCR beta were prepared with iRepertoire HTBI primers and Arm-PCR of CDR3 regions. TCRdb re-called the multiplex PCR reads through MiXCR, storing one row per CDR3 protein. In the table there are hundreds of thousands of distinct CDR3 sequences, 13% of which are singletons. Stated time point: newly diagnosed GD, antithyroid drugs for less than 3 months. The authors made the TCR library using RNA they extracted from PBMCs. This sample also belongs to another study, concerning T cells in Graves' hyperthyroidism and ophthalmopathy.

Sequencing used peripheral blood mononuclear cells (PBMCs), obtained at new diagnosis, from a patient treated with antithyroid drugs. The receptors originated from a man aged 25-40 years with Graves disease.

As for this clonotype: A much larger clone is a single base away; this may be a read error. V and J are TRBV6-2 or TRBV6-3 and TRBJ2-3; TRBD2 matches at 11 bases. There are 23 residues in the CDR3. J lost 2 bases, V lost 5 bases, and 27 bases had no gene match. Germline V lookup: CDR1 MNHEY, CDR2 SVGEGT. CDR3 bases: TGTGCCAGCAGTCACTGGCGACAGGGGAGGGGAGGGACTAGCGGACCTCACACAGATACGCAGTATTTT. Its protein is CASSHWRQGRGGTSGPHTDTQYF.

This clonotype occurred many times. The chain recombines TRBV27 with TRBJ1-5; maybe TRBD1 (6 bases). Germline values: CDR1 MNHEY, CDR2 SMNVEV (reference sequence). This CDR3 is built from 17 residues. The V end lost 5 bases, the J end lost 3 bases, and 20 bases lay between the germline ends. This CDR3 reads CASSHHRTEYNNQPQHF. CDR3 DNA: TGTGCCAGCAGTCACCACAGGACAGAATATAACAATCAGCCCCAGCATTTT.

This clonotype occurred many times. The chain combines TRBV10-3 with TRBJ2-7, with 9 bases fitting TRBD1. The CDR3 covers 13 residues. The V gene's germline CDR1 is ENHRY and CDR2 SYGVKD. Losses at the gene ends were 7 bases for V and 5 bases for J; bases not matched to a gene: 6. The DNA for the CDR3 is TGTGCCATCAATCCGGGACAGGGCCACGAGCAGTACTTC. Protein: CAINPGQGHEQYF.

The chain joins TRBV27 to TRBJ1-5; possible D gene TRBD1, 5 bases. Germline values: CDR1 MNHEY, CDR2 SMNVEV (reference sequence). The CDR3 extends over 14 amino acids. Trimming cost V 8 bases and J 6 bases, with 17 bases left between them. The CDR3 protein is CASGGDGEFQPQHF. As DNA, the CDR3 is TGTGCCAGCGGTGGGGACGGGGAATTTCAGCCCCAGCATTTT.

The sample holds many counts of this clonotype. The J gene is TRBJ1-2, the V gene TRBV3-1; TRBD1 might be the D (5 bases). This CDR3 spans 16 amino acids. The V gene's germline CDR1 is LGHDT and CDR2 YNNKEL (reference sequence). With 4 bases removed from V and 4 bases from J, the gap between germline ends came to 19 bases. The CDR3 DNA follows: TGTGCCAGCAGCCCAGGTTCTTTAATGGGGGGCTATGGCTACACCTTC. Residues: CASSPGSLMGGYGYTF.

This clonotype has at least ten counts. CDR3 nucleotides: TGTGCCAGCAGTCCCGGGACTAGCGTTCACGAGCAGTACTTC. It yields the protein CASSPGTSVHEQYF. The rearrangement links TRBV12-3 or TRBV12-4 to TRBJ2-7; 10 nucleotides match TRBD2. The CDR3 is made up of 14 amino acids. V trimming: 5 bases; J trimming: 5 bases; junction bases outside the gene matches: 6.

This clonotype came up many times. The chain has TRBV7-8 and TRBJ1-2, with no clear D. The V gene lost 5 bases and the J gene lost 0 bases, with 25 bases spanning the gap. The CDR3 is 19 amino acids. Germline lookup yields CDR1 SGHVS and CDR2 FQNEAQ. The CDR3 here is CASSGMEVRILNPNYGYTF. CDR3 bases: TGTGCCAGCAGCGGGATGGAAGTTAGGATTTTGAATCCTAACTATGGCTACACCTTC.

The chain combines TRBV5-1 with TRBJ1-2; 9 bases are shared with TRBD1. CDR3 length equals 15 residues. The V gene's germline CDR1 is SGHRS and CDR2 YFSETQ. V shed 4 bases, J shed 2 bases, and the junction held 6 bases outside the gene matches. The CDR3 nucleotides read TGCGCCAGCAGCGAGGGGGACAGGGTAAACTATGGCTACACCTTC. Translated: CASSEGDRVNYGYTF.